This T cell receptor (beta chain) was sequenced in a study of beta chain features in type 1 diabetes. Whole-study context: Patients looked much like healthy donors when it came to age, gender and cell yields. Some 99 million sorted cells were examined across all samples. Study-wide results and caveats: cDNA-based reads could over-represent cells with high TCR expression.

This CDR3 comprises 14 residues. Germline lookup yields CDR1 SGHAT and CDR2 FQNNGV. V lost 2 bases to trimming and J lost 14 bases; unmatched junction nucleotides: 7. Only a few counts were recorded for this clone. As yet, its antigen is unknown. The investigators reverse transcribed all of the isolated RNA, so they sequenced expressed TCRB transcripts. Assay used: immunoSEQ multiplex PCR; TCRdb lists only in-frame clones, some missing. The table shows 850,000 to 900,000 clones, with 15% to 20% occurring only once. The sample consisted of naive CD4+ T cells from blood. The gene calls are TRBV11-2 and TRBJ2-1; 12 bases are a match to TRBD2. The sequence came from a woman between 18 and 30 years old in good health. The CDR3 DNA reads TGTGCCAGCAGCTTATTTAGGACTAGCGGGATAAAGTTCTTC. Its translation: CASSLFRTSGIKFF.